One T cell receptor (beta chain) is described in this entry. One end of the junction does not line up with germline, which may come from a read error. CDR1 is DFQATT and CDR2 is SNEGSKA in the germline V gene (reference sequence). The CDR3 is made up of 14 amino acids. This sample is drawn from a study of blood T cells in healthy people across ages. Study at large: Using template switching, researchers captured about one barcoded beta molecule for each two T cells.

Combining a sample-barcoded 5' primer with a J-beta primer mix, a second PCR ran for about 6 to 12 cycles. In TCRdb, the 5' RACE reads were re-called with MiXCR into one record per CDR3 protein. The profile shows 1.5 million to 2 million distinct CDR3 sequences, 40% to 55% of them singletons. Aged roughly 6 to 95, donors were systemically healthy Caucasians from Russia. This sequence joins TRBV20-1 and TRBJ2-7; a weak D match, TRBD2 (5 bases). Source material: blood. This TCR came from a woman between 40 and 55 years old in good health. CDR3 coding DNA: TGCAGGGCTAGAGAGACGGGGTCCTCCTACGAGCAGTACTTC. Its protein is CRARETGSSYEQYF.